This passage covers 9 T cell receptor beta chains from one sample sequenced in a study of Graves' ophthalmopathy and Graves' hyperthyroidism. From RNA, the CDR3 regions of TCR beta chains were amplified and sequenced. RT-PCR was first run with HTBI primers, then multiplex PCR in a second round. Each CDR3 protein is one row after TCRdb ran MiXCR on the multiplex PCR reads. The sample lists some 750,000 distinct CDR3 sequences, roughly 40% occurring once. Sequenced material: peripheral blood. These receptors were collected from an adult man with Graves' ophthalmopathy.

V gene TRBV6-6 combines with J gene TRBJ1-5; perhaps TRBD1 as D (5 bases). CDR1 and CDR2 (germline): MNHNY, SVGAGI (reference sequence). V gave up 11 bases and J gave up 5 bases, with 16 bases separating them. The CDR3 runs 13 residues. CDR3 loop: CAGGYREHQPQHF. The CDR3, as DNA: TGTGCCGGGGGATACCGGGAGCATCAGCCCCAGCATTTT.

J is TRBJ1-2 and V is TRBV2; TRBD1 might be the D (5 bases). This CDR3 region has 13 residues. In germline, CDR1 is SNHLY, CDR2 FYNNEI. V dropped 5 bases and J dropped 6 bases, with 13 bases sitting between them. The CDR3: CASSLLGEHGYTF. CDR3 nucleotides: TGTGCCAGCAGTTTACTAGGGGAGCATGGCTACACCTTC.

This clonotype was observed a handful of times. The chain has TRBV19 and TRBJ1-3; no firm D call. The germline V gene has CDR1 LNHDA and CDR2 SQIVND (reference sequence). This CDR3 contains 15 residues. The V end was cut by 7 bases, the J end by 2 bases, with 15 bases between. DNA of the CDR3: TGTGCCAGTAACCCGGGCATGATCGCTGGAAACACCATATATTTT. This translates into CASNPGMIAGNTIYF.

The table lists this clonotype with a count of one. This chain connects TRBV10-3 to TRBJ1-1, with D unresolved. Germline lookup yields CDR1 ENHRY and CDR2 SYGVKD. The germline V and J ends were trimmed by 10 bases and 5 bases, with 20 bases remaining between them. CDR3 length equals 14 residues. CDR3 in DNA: TGTGCCAGCAGACCCGAGCCGTTCAAAACTGAAGCTTTCTTT. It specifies CASRPEPFKTEAFF.

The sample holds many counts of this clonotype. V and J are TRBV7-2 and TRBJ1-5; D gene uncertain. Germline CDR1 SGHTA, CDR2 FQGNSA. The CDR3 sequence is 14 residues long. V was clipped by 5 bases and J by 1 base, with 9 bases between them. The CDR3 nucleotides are TGTGCCAGCAGCGCTCGAGAAAGCAATCAGCCCCAGCATTTT. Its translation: CASSARESNQPQHF. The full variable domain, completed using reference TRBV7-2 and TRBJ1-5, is GAGVSQSPSNKVTEKGKDVELRCDPISGHTALYWYRQSLGQGLEFLIYFQGNSAPDKSGLPSDRFSAERTGGSVSTLTIQRTQQEDSAVYLCASSARESNQPQHFGDGTRLSIL.

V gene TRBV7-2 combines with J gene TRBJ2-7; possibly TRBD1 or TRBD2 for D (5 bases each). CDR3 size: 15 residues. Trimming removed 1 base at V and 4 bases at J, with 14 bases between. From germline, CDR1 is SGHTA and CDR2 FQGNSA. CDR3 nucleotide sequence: TGTGCCAGCAGCTTAGTCGGGGCAGACGATTACGAGCAGTACTTC. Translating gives CASSLVGADDYEQYF.

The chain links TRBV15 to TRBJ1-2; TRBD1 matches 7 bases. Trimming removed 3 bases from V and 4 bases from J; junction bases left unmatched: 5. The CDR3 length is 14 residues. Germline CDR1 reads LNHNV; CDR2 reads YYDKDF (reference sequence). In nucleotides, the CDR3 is TGTGCCACCAGCAGTGAGCGACAGGGCTATGGCTACACCTTC. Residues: CATSSERQGYGYTF.

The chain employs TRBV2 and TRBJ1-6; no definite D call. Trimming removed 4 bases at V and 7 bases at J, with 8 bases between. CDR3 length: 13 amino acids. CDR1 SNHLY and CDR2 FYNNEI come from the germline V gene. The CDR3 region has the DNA TGTGCCAGCAGTGGCAGAGAGAATTCACCCCTCCACTTT. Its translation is CASSGRENSPLHF.

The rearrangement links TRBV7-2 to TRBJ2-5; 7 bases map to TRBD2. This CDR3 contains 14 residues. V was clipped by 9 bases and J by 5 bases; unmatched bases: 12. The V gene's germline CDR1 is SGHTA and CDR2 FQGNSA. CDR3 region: CASGGVLGAETQYF. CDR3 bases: TGTGCCAGTGGGGGGGTTTTAGGTGCGGAGACCCAGTACTTC. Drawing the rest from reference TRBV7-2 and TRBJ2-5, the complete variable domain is GAGVSQSPSNKVTEKGKDVELRCDPISGHTALYWYRQSLGQGLEFLIYFQGNSAPDKSGLPSDRFSAERTGGSVSTLTIQRTQQEDSAVYLCASGGVLGAETQYFGPGTRLLVL.